This T cell receptor beta chain was profiled in a study of blood T cell repertoires in COVID-19. Study-wide context: PBMCs, B-cell-depleted T cells, or T cells were the source of the cDNA or gDNA that made up the material.

The germline V and J ends were trimmed by 2 bases and 8 bases, with 10 bases remaining between them. The CDR3 consists of 12 residues. Germline V gene sequence: CDR1 GTSNPN, CDR2 SVGIG (reference sequence). In the source study's methods: Amplification of reference gene primers was used by the study to estimate nucleated cell counts. Here immunoSEQ multiplex PCR was the method, and the copy in TCRdb shows in-frame clones only, minus some. D and trimming were read from the DNA, whereas the V and J calls and clone size are those reported in that table. The repertoire has some 180,000 clones, 82% of them found once; the top ten carry around 8%. This clone was seen once.

The gene calls are TRBV30 and TRBJ2-1; no firm D call. Sequencing was carried out using peripheral blood. The origin of this receptor is a woman aged 55-70 years with COVID-19, enrolled during active disease. The CDR3 is CAWSPRFHEQFF. Here the CDR3 DNA reads TGTGCCTGGAGTCCCCGTTTCCATGAGCAGTTCTTC.